Included here is one T cell receptor beta chain sequence, with context. Its cognate antigen is unknown. One end of the junction does not line up with germline, which may come from a read error. These data are taken from a study of CD8+CD57+ T cells in acquired aplastic anemia. Study background: Roughly 3 ug was the average amount of DNA from sorted CD4+ and CD8+ cells. As sequenced from healthy donors, CD4+ cells averaged around 10 million reads.

Investigators profiled TCR beta VDJ and CDR3 from genomic DNA template. Via MiXCR, TCRdb re-called the reads, giving one row per CDR3 protein. In the table there are hundreds of thousands of distinct CDR3 sequences, around 72% of which are singletons. Per the germline V gene, CDR1 is SNHLY and CDR2 is FYNNEI. The length of the CDR3 is 15 residues. Study-wide findings and caveats: The CD8+ Simpson's diversity of patients and controls was not significantly different. It was found that more than 25 CD8+ CDR3 sequences were shared between patients and controls.

This clonotype was obtained from a human donor in good health, serving as a control. Sequencing used sorted CD4+, CD8+, or CD8+CD57+ T cells (not recorded which) from PBMCs. The chain employs TRBV2 and TRBJ1-1; D is ambiguous. CDR3: CASSLSSEGNTEACF. CDR3 nucleotide sequence: TGTGCCAGCAGTTTATCTTCAGAAGGGAACACTGAAGCTTGCTTT.